One sample yielded the 17 T cell receptor beta chains listed below, sequenced in a study of blood T cell repertoires in COVID-19. Profiled with immunoSEQ multiplex PCR; TCRdb holds only in-frame clones, not every one. The table has fewer than 600,000 clones, 70% to 90% seen once. Sequenced material: PBMCs or T cells enriched from blood (not recorded which). These receptors were taken from a woman aged 40 to 50 who had recovered from COVID-19.

Concerning this clone itself: Other DNA sequences within the sample encode an identical CDR3. CDR3 DNA sequence: TGTGCCAGCACCCCCTTTGCGGGGCCGACCGGGGAGCTGTTTTTT. As protein: CASTPFAGPTGELFF. The chain employs TRBV11-2 and TRBJ2-2; a possible D gene is TRBD2 (6 bases). V lost 7 bases to trimming and J lost 5 bases, with 17 bases between them. Germline V CDR1 and CDR2: SGHAT, FQNNGV. This CDR3 is 15 amino acids long.

A single count supports this clone. The J gene is TRBJ2-7, the V gene TRBV14; weak D call: TRBD2 (5 bases). The V and J ends lost 0 bases and 3 bases respectively, with 9 bases between them. Germline V gives CDR1 SGHDN, CDR2 FVKESK. CDR3 length equals 14 residues. CDR3 DNA sequence: TGTGCCAGCAGCCAAGATGGGGAGTTCTACGAGCAGTACTTC. It codes for CASSQDGEFYEQYF. Full variable domain (outside the CDR3, taken from reference TRBV14 and TRBJ2-7): EAGVTQFPSHSVIEKGQTVTLRCDPISGHDNLYWYRRVMGKEIKFLLHFVKESKQDESGMPNNRFLAERTGGTYSTLKVQPAELEDSGVYFCASSQDGEFYEQYFGPGTRLTVT.

The rearrangement joins TRBV11-2 to TRBJ1-2; tentative D call: TRBD1 (5 bases). V was pared by 5 bases and J by 4 bases, with 14 bases between. Germline CDR1 is SGHAT and CDR2 is FQNNGV. The CDR3 covers 14 residues. The chain's CDR3 is CASSPDSFPYGYTF. CDR3 coding DNA: TGTGCCAGCAGCCCCGACAGTTTTCCCTATGGCTACACCTTC.

This chain uses TRBV7-2 with TRBJ2-7; 13 bases agree with TRBD2. Trimming removed 5 bases from V and 7 bases from J; junction bases left unmatched: 11. Germline loops: CDR1 SGHTA, CDR2 FQGNSA. The CDR3 spans 16 residues. The CDR3 here is CASSRFLLAGGPEQYF. CDR3 nucleotide sequence: TGTGCCAGCAGCCGCTTCCTACTAGCGGGAGGGCCAGAGCAGTACTTC. Based on the CDR3 plus reference TRBV7-2 and TRBJ2-7, the full variable domain is GAGVSQSPSNKVTEKGKDVELRCDPISGHTALYWYRQSLGQGLEFLIYFQGNSAPDKSGLPSDRFSAERTGGSVSTLTIQRTQQEDSAVYLCASSRFLLAGGPEQYFGPGTRLTVT.

This chain uses TRBV9 with TRBJ2-7; 14 bases match TRBD2. The V gene end was trimmed by 0 bases and the J gene end by 5 bases; junction bases not matched to a gene: 7. Per germline, CDR1 SGDLS and CDR2 YYNGEE. This CDR3 spans 17 amino acids. CDR3 amino acids: CASSVEGLAGVGHEQYF. The CDR3 nucleotides are TGTGCCAGCAGCGTAGAGGGACTAGCGGGAGTTGGCCACGAGCAGTACTTC.

The chain is built from TRBV18 and TRBJ1-1; D is unclear. Germline CDR1 KGHSH, CDR2 LQKENI. The V gene lost 5 bases and the J gene lost 4 bases, with 14 bases spanning the gap. The CDR3 contains 14 residues. The CDR3 loop reads CASSDGNRGTEAFF. The CDR3 DNA is TGTGCCAGCTCAGACGGCAATCGAGGCACTGAAGCTTTCTTT. Full variable domain (outside the CDR3, taken from reference TRBV18 and TRBJ1-1): NAGVMQNPRHLVRRRGQEARLRCSPMKGHSHVYWYRQLPEEGLKFMVYLQKENIIDESGMPKERFSAEFPKEGPSILRIQQVVRGDSAAYFCASSDGNRGTEAFFGQGTRLTVV.

The gene calls are TRBV12-3 or TRBV12-4 and TRBJ2-5; tentatively, D is TRBD2 (6 bases). This CDR3 contains 12 residues. Trimming shortened V by 6 bases and J by 1 base, and 6 bases separated the two germline ends. CDR3 in amino acids: CASRGLQETQYF. The CDR3 nucleotides read TGTGCCAGCAGGGGACTCCAAGAGACCCAGTACTTC.

The chain links TRBV3-1 (or the pseudogene TRBV3-2) to TRBJ2-2, with 8 positions matching TRBD1. The CDR3 totals 15 residues. The germline V gene encodes CDR1 LGHDT and CDR2 YNNKEL (reference sequence). Trimming cost V 4 bases and J 6 bases; bases outside gene matches: 7. This chain's CDR3 is CASSPIQGGAGELFF. The CDR3 bases are TGTGCCAGCAGCCCTATACAGGGGGGAGCCGGGGAGCTGTTTTTT.

This chain links TRBV15 with TRBJ1-1, with D maybe TRBD1 (6 bases). Germline V gene lookup returns CDR1 LNHNV and CDR2 YYDKDF (reference sequence). This CDR3 has 16 amino acids. Trimming cost V 5 bases and J 0 bases, with 16 bases left between them. The DNA for the CDR3 is TGTGCCACCAGCCCTTCTCAGGGGATGTTGAACACTGAAGCTTTCTTT. Its protein product is CATSPSQGMLNTEAFF.

The J gene is TRBJ2-1, the V gene TRBV4-2; 10 nucleotides align to TRBD2. V shed 3 bases, J shed 6 bases, and the junction held 8 bases outside the gene matches. Per germline, CDR1 LGHNA and CDR2 YNFKEQ. This CDR3 comprises 16 residues. The CDR3 DNA follows: TGTGCCAGCAGCCAGATAACTAGCGGGACCTTCAATGAGCAGTTCTTC. Amino acid sequence: CASSQITSGTFNEQFF.

The rearrangement joins TRBV3-1 (or the pseudogene TRBV3-2) to TRBJ2-5; D is undetermined. In germline, CDR1 is LGHDT, CDR2 YNNKEL (reference sequence). This CDR3 has 12 amino acids. V lost 4 bases to trimming and J lost 5 bases, with 8 bases between them. CDR3 loop: CASSLLRETQYF. The CDR3 coding sequence is TGTGCCAGCAGCCTACTACGGGAGACCCAGTACTTC.

This clone was found a few times. The chain links TRBV30 to TRBJ1-6; D is uncertain. The germline gives CDR1 GTSNPN, CDR2 SVGIG (reference sequence). This CDR3 is built from 14 residues. V gave up 2 bases and J gave up 6 bases, with 11 bases separating them. The CDR3 sequence: CAWSCRATNSPLHF. The CDR3 nucleotides are TGTGCCTGGAGTTGCCGTGCTACTAATTCACCCCTCCACTTT.

The V and J genes are TRBV9 and TRBJ2-1; 8 nucleotides line up with TRBD2. CDR1 is SGDLS, CDR2 YYNGEE, per germline. CDR3 length: 13 residues. Trimming took 1 base from V and 6 from J; bases not matched to a gene: 0. The chain's CDR3 is CASSVTSGNEQFF. The CDR3 region has the DNA TGTGCCAGCAGCGTAACTAGCGGCAATGAGCAGTTCTTC.

The chain is built from TRBV3-1 (or the pseudogene TRBV3-2) and TRBJ2-1; TRBD2 matches at 12 bases. The CDR3 totals 19 residues. CDR1 and CDR2 (germline): LGHDT, YNNKEL (reference sequence). The V and J ends lost 3 bases and 0 bases, in that order; junction bases with no gene match: 9. The CDR3 DNA is TGTGCCAGCAGCCAGACCCCTTCGACTAGCGGGAGCTCCTACAATGAGCAGTTCTTC. Translated: CASSQTPSTSGSSYNEQFF.

This chain uses TRBV5-6 with TRBJ1-6; the match to TRBD1 covers 7 bases. V gave up 4 bases and J gave up 10 bases; unmatched junction bases: 8. CDR1 is SGHDT and CDR2 is YYEEEE in the germline V gene. The CDR3 is made up of 14 amino acids. CDR3 sequence: CASSDKGAQSPLHF. The CDR3 bases are TGTGCCAGCAGCGATAAGGGGGCACAATCACCCCTCCACTTT. The whole variable domain, remainder taken from reference TRBV5-6 and TRBJ1-6, is DAGVTQSPTHLIKTRGQQVTLRCSPKSGHDTVSWYQQALGQGPQFIFQYYEEEERQRGNFPDRFSGHQFPNYSSELNVNALLLGDSALYLCASSDKGAQSPLHFGNGTRLTVT.

V gene TRBV7-2 combines with J gene TRBJ2-7, with 10 bases identical to TRBD2. This CDR3 contains 15 residues. CDR1 is SGHTA, CDR2 FQGNSA, per germline. Trimming cost V 5 bases and J 4 bases; bases outside gene matches: 8. Here the CDR3 reads CASSPAASGSYEQYF. In nucleotides, the CDR3 is TGTGCCAGCAGCCCGGCCGCTAGCGGGAGTTACGAGCAGTACTTC.

The CDR3 region is CAISAGHGDTQYF. The CDR3 DNA reads TGTGCCATCAGTGCCGGCCACGGGGATACGCAGTATTTT. V and J are TRBV10-3 and TRBJ2-3; D not resolved. Germline V gives CDR1 ENHRY, CDR2 SYGVKD. The CDR3 extends over 13 amino acids. The V end lost 4 bases, the J end lost 6 bases, and 11 bases lay between the germline ends.